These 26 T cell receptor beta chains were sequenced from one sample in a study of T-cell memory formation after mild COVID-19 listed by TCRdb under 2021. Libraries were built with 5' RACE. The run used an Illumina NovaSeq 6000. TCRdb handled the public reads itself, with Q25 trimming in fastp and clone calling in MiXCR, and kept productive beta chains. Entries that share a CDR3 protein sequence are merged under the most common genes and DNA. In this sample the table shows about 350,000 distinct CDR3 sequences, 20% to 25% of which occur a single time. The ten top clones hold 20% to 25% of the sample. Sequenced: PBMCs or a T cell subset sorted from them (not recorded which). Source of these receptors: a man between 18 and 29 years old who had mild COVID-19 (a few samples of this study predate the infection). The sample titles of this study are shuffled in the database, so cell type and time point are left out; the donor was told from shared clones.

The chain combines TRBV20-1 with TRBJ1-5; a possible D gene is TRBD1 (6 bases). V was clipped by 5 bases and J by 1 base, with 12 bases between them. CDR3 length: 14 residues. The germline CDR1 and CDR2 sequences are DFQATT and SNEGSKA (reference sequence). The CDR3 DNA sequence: TGCAGTGCTTTCGACAGGTTGAGCAATCAGCCCCAGCATTTT. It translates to CSAFDRLSNQPQHF.

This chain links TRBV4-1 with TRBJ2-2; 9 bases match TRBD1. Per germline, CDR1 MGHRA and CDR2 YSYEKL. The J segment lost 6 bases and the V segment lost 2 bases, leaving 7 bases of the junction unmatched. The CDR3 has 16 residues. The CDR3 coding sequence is TGCGCCAGCAGCCAAATGGGACAGGGAGGAGCCGGGGAGCTGTTTTTT. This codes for CASSQMGQGGAGELFF.

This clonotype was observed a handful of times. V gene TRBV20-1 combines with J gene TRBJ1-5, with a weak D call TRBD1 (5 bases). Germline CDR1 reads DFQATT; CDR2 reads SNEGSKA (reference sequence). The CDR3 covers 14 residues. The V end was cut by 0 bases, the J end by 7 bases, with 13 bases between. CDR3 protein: CSARDRRGGQPQHF. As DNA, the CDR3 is TGCAGTGCTAGAGATCGGCGGGGCGGACAGCCCCAGCATTTT.

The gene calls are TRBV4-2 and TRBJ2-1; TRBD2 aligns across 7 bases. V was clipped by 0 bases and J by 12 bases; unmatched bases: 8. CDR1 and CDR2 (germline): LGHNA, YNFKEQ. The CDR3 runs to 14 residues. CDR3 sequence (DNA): TGTGCCAGCAGCCAAGAAATCGGACTAGAGGGGCAGTTCTTC. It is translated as CASSQEIGLEGQFF.

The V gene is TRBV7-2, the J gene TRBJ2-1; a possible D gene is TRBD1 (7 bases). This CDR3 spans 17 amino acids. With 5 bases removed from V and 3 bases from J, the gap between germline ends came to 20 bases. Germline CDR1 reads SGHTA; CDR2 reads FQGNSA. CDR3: CASSRMEGAWHYNEQFF. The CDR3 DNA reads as TGTGCCAGCAGCCGGATGGAGGGGGCCTGGCACTACAATGAGCAGTTCTTC.

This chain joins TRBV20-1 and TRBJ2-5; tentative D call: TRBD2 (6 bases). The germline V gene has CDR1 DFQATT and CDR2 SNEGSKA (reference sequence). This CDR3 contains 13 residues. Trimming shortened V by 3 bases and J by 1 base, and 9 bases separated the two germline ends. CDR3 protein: CSASEEGQETQYF. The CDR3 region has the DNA TGCAGTGCTAGCGAGGAGGGCCAAGAGACCCAGTACTTC.

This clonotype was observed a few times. CDR3 DNA sequence: TGTGCCAGCAGCCGGGGGTATACGCAGTATTTT. This translates into CASSRGYTQYF. The V gene is TRBV7-2, the J gene TRBJ2-3, with a possible D match to TRBD2 (6 bases). The CDR3 is made up of 11 amino acids. V shed 5 bases and J shed 7 bases, with 7 bases lying between them. CDR1 is SGHTA and CDR2 is FQGNSA in the germline V gene.

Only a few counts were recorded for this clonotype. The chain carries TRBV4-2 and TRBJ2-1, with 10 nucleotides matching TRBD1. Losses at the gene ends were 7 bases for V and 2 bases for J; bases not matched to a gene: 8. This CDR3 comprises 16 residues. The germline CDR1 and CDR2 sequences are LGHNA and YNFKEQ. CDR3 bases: TGTGCCAGCAACACAGCCGGGACAGGGGCCTACAATGAGCAGTTCTTC. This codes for CASNTAGTGAYNEQFF.

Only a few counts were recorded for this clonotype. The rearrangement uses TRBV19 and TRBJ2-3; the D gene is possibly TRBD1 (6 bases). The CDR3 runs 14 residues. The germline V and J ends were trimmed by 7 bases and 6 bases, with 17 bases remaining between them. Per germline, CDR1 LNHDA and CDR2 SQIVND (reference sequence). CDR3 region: CASTQATGSDTQYF. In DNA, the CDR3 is TGTGCCAGTACCCAAGCAACAGGGTCGGATACGCAGTATTTT.

The CDR3 loop reads CASSWKGTGEQYF. The CDR3, as DNA: TGTGCCAGCAGTTGGAAGGGGACGGGGGAGCAGTACTTC. V and J are TRBV6-5 and TRBJ2-7, with D perhaps being TRBD1 or TRBD2 (5 bases each). Trimming shortened V by 4 bases and J by 7 bases, and 14 bases separated the two germline ends. Germline assignment: CDR1 MNHEY and CDR2 SVGAGI. This CDR3 is built from 13 residues.

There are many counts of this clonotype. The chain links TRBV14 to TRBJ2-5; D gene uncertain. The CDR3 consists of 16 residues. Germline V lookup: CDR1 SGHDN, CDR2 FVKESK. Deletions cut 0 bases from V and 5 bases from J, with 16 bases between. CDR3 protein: CASSQDSIYLKETQYF. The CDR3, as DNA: TGTGCCAGCAGCCAAGATAGCATCTACCTGAAGGAGACCCAGTACTTC.

CDR3 DNA: TGCGCCAGCAGCTTGGGGCGCGGAGAAGATACGCAGTATTTT. Encoded protein: CASSLGRGEDTQYF. The gene calls are TRBV5-1 and TRBJ2-3; D is ambiguous. V lost 0 bases, J lost 5 bases, and 10 bases lay in between. This CDR3 has 14 residues. Germline V CDR1 and CDR2: SGHRS, YFSETQ.

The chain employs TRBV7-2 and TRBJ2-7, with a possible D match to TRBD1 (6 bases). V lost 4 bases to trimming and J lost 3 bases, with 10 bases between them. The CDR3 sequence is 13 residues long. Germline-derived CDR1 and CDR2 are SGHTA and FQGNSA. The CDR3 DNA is TGTGCCAGCAGCTCAGGGGTTGGCTACGAGCAGTACGTC. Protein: CASSSGVGYEQYV.

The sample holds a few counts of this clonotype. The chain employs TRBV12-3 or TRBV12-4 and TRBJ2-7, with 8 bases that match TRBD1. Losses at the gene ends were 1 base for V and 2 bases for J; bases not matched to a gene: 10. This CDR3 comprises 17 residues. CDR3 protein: CASSLGTSGQVPYEQYV. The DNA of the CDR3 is TGTGCCAGCAGTTTAGGTACGTCGGGACAGGTCCCCTACGAGCAGTACGTC.

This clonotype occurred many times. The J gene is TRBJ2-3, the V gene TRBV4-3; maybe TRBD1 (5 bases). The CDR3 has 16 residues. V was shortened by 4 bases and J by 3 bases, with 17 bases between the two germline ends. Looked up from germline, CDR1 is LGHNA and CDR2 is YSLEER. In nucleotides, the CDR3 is TGCGCCAGCAGCCGAGGTAGTGACAGAAAGACAGATACGCAGTATTTT. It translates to CASSRGSDRKTDTQYF.

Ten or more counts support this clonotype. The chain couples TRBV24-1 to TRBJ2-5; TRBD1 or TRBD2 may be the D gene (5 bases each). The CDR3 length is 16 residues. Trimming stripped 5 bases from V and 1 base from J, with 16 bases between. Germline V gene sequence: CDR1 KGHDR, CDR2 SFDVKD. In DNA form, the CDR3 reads TGTGCCACCAGTGCGTCCCGGTGGGGGAGCCAAGAGACCCAGTACTTC. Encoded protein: CATSASRWGSQETQYF.

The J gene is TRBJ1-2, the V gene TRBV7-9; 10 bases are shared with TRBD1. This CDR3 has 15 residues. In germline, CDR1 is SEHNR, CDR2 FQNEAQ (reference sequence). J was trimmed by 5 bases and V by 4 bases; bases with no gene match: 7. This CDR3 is CASSSGTGDFYGYTF. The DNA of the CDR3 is TGTGCCAGCAGCTCCGGGACAGGGGATTTTTATGGCTACACCTTC.

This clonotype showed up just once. The CDR3 DNA reads as TGTGCCAGCAACCGGGTGGGGGGGCCCCAGCATTTT. Its translation: CASNRVGGPQHF. V is TRBV7-9 and J is TRBJ1-5, with D possibly being TRBD1 (5 bases). Trimming cost V 7 bases and J 9 bases, with 13 bases left between them. The germline gives CDR1 SEHNR, CDR2 FQNEAQ (reference sequence). CDR3 length: 12 residues.

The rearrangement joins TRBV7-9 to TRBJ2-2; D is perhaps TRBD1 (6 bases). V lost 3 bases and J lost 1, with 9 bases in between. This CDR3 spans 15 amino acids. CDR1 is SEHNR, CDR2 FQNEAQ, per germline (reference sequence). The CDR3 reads CASSFPGQNTGELFF. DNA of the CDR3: TGTGCCAGCAGCTTTCCGGGACAGAACACCGGGGAGCTGTTTTTT.

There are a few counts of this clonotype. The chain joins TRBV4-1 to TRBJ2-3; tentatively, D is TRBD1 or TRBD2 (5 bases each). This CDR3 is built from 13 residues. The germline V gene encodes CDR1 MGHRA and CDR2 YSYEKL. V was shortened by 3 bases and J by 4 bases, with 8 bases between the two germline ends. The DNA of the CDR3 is TGCGCCAGCAGCCACAGAGGGGCAGATACGCAGTATTTT. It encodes CASSHRGADTQYF.

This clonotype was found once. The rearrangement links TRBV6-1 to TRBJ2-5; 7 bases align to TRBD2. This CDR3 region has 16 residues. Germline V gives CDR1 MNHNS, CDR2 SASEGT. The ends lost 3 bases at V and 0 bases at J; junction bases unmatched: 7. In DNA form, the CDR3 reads TGTGCCAGCAGTGAGCGGGCTAGCGGAGACCAAGAGACCCAGTACTTC. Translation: CASSERASGDQETQYF.

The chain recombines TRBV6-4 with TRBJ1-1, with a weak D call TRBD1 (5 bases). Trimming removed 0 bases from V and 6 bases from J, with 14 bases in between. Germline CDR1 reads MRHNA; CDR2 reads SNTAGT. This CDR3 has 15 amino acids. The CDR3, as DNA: TGTGCCAGCAGTGACTCGCCATCAGGGAGGTCTGAAGCTTTCTTT. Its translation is CASSDSPSGRSEAFF.

The CDR3 DNA reads as TGTGCCAGTAGTGTTTCCGCGGACTCCTATAATTCACCCCTCCACTTT. Translating it yields CASSVSADSYNSPLHF. This rearrangement joins TRBV19 to TRBJ1-6; no clear D. Germline V gives CDR1 LNHDA, CDR2 SQIVND (reference sequence). The V and J ends lost 5 bases and 0 bases respectively, with 11 bases between them. This CDR3 is 16 amino acids long.

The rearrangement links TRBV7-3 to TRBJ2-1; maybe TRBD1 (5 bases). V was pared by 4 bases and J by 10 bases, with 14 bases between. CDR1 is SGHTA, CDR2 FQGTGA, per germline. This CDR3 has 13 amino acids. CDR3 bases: TGTGCCAGCAGCTCTAACCAGGGTAGGGAGCAGTTCTTC. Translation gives CASSSNQGREQFF.

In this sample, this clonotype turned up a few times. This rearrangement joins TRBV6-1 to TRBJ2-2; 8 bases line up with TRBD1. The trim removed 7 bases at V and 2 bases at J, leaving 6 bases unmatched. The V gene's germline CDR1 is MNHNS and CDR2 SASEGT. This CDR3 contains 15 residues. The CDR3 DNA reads TGTGCCAGCACCCAGGGGGCGCCTAACACCGGGGAGCTGTTTTTT. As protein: CASTQGAPNTGELFF.

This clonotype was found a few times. The CDR3 DNA is TGCGCCAGCAGCCAAGATAGCGGGTTTAGGGGGGGTGAGCAGTTCTTC. It codes for CASSQDSGFRGGEQFF. This chain joins TRBV4-3 and TRBJ2-1, with D perhaps TRBD2 (7 bases). The CDR3 runs to 16 residues. V was shortened by 0 bases and J by 9 bases, with 18 bases between the two germline ends. Looked up from germline, CDR1 is LGHNA and CDR2 is YSLEER.